These 14 T cell receptor beta chains came from one sample sequenced in a study of cytomegalovirus exposure and HLA in healthy donors. Use of 60 Vbeta and 13 Jbeta primers characterized the PCR. Some clones are missing from TCRdb's copy, which holds only in-frame ones; the method was immunoSEQ multiplex PCR. This sample has about 140,000 clones, with 84% found just once. The sequenced sample consisted of PBMCs. The receptors come from a boy younger than 10 in good health and CMV-seronegative.

The gene calls are TRBV10-1 and TRBJ1-1; D not resolved. V was trimmed by 2 bases and J by 10 bases, leaving 20 bases between them. This CDR3 comprises 15 residues. The germline V gene encodes CDR1 WNHNN and CDR2 SYGVQD (reference sequence). CDR3 sequence: CASSEEGRGALGAFF. The CDR3 DNA follows: TGCGCCAGCAGTGAGGAAGGACGGGGAGCGTTGGGAGCTTTCTTT.

This rearrangement joins TRBV5-1 to TRBJ2-7; the D gene is possibly TRBD2 (6 bases). The CDR3 covers 14 residues. Germline V gene data show CDR1 as SGHRS and CDR2 as YFSETQ. The V end was cut by 7 bases, the J end by 0 bases, with 14 bases between. CDR3 sequence: CASRLGGSSYEQYF. Here the CDR3 DNA reads TGCGCCAGCCGCCTCGGGGGTAGCTCCTACGAGCAGTACTTC.

The chain recombines TRBV4-2 with TRBJ1-5; the match to TRBD1 covers 7 bases. CDR1 LGHNA and CDR2 YNFKEQ come from the germline V gene. The CDR3 consists of 15 residues. J lost 4 bases, V lost 0 bases, and 3 bases had no gene match. The CDR3 DNA reads TGTGCCAGCAGCCAAGATGACAGGGCGAATCAGCCCCAGCATTTT. This gives the protein CASSQDDRANQPQHF.

This clone was detected only once. This chain uses TRBV19 with TRBJ1-5; 8 bases are shared with TRBD1. This CDR3 spans 17 amino acids. CDR1 is LNHDA, CDR2 SQIVND, per germline (reference sequence). Unmatched junction bases numbered 15, after V lost 8 bases and J lost 3 bases. CDR3 sequence (DNA): TGTGCCAGTGTATCCGGACAGGGTGGTGTGTCCAATCAGCCCCAGCATTTT. Its translation: CASVSGQGGVSNQPQHF.

This chain joins TRBV4-2 and TRBJ2-1; a possible D gene is TRBD2 (5 bases). V was clipped by 8 bases and J by 0 bases, with 14 bases between them. This CDR3 region has 15 residues. CDR1 LGHNA and CDR2 YNFKEQ come from the germline V gene. CDR3 sequence reads: CASSLEVSSYNEQFF. The CDR3 DNA follows: TGTGCCAGCTCACTGGAGGTGAGCTCCTACAATGAGCAGTTCTTC.

The chain has TRBV4-1 and TRBJ1-1; D is unclear. Germline values: CDR1 MGHRA, CDR2 YSYEKL. Trimming took 0 bases from V and 8 from J, leaving 10 bases between them. There are 13 residues in the CDR3. The CDR3 DNA reads TGCGCCAGCAGCCAAGAAACATTTACGGAAGCTTTCTTT. Residues: CASSQETFTEAFF.

This sequence joins TRBV6-5 and TRBJ2-7; D may be TRBD1 (6 bases). V was pared by 0 bases and J by 2 bases, with 14 bases between. This CDR3 region has 16 residues. Germline-derived CDR1 and CDR2 are MNHEY and SVGAGI. In DNA form, the CDR3 reads TGTGCCAGCAGTTACTCGGTACCAGGGGACACCTACGAGCAGTACTTC. Protein product: CASSYSVPGDTYEQYF.

The chain has TRBV7-9 and TRBJ2-3, with TRBD1 matching over 7 bases. Trimming took 0 bases from V and 2 from J; bases not matched to a gene: 11. Germline V gives CDR1 SEHNR, CDR2 FQNEAQ (reference sequence). The CDR3 length is 18 residues. The CDR3 nucleotides read TGTGCCAGCAGCTTAGCGCTTTCGGGACAGAGTAACACAGATACGCAGTATTTT. Its protein is CASSLALSGQSNTDTQYF.

This rearrangement joins TRBV28 to TRBJ2-1; D is possibly TRBD1 (6 bases). The CDR3 totals 15 residues. Germline CDR1 MDHEN, CDR2 SYDVKM. With 4 bases removed from V and 9 bases from J, the gap between germline ends came to 19 bases. The CDR3 DNA reads TGTGCCAGCAGTTCCACGCTTGCAGGGGTGGGTGAGCAGTTCTTC. Translation: CASSSTLAGVGEQFF.

This clone was observed a handful of times. The rearrangement uses TRBV19 and TRBJ2-5; the D gene is possibly TRBD2 (5 bases). Germline V lookup: CDR1 LNHDA, CDR2 SQIVND (reference sequence). Trimming removed 6 bases from V and 4 bases from J, with 18 bases in between. This CDR3 comprises 15 residues. In nucleotides, the CDR3 is TGTGCCAGTAGCCCTGTACCGAGGGTTTTAGAGACCCAGTACTTC. Protein sequence: CASSPVPRVLETQYF.

V is TRBV18 and J is TRBJ1-5; D perhaps matches TRBD1 (5 bases). CDR3 length: 19 residues. The germline V and J ends were trimmed by 6 bases and 2 bases, with 26 bases remaining between them. CDR1 KGHSH and CDR2 LQKENI come from the germline V gene. The CDR3 protein is CASSPNKGIQGGGNQPQHF. DNA for the CDR3: TGTGCCAGCTCCCCAAACAAAGGAATCCAGGGAGGGGGCAATCAGCCCCAGCATTTT. The full variable domain, its missing parts supplied by reference TRBV18 and TRBJ1-5, is NAGVMQNPRHLVRRRGQEARLRCSPMKGHSHVYWYRQLPEEGLKFMVYLQKENIIDESGMPKERFSAEFPKEGPSILRIQQVVRGDSAAYFCASSPNKGIQGGGNQPQHFGDGTRLSIL.

The V call is TRBV27, the J call TRBJ2-5; a weak D match, TRBD2 (5 bases). The CDR3 consists of 14 residues. CDR1 MNHEY and CDR2 SMNVEV come from the germline V gene (reference sequence). V was clipped by 7 bases and J by 2 bases, with 14 bases between them. CDR3 sequence: CASTQGWTQETQYF. As DNA, the CDR3 is TGTGCCAGCACCCAAGGTTGGACTCAAGAGACCCAGTACTTC.

The rearrangement links TRBV7-9 to TRBJ1-1; 7 bases agree with TRBD1. The ends lost 5 bases at V and 1 base at J; junction bases unmatched: 7. CDR1 is SEHNR and CDR2 is FQNEAQ in the germline V gene (reference sequence). The CDR3 is 15 residues long. The CDR3 DNA follows: TGTGCCAGCAGCGTGACAGGGAGGAAGAACACTGAAGCTTTCTTT. This translates into CASSVTGRKNTEAFF.

The chain links TRBV19 to TRBJ1-5; no clear D gene. Between the trimmed V and J ends, which lost 7 bases and 0 bases, there was a span of 10 bases. Germline CDR1 reads LNHDA; CDR2 reads SQIVND (reference sequence). The CDR3 consists of 14 residues. As DNA, the CDR3 is TGTGCCAGTACGTCAGGAGGTAGCAATCAGCCCCAGCATTTT. Its translation: CASTSGGSNQPQHF.